What follows are 6 T cell receptor beta chains derived from one specimen sequenced in a study of radiotherapy plus CTLA-4 blockade in lung cancer. Assay: immunoSEQ multiplex PCR; the TCRdb copy retains only in-frame clones and omits some. The table shows 55,000 or so clones, with roughly 79% occurring only once. Sequences were derived from peripheral blood, sampled from a patient treated with radiotherapy plus ipilimumab. All receptors derive from a human donor with non-small cell lung cancer whose response to radiotherapy plus ipilimumab could not be evaluated.

The chain uses TRBV15 and TRBJ2-2, with D unclear. There are 13 residues in the CDR3. Germline values: CDR1 LNHNV, CDR2 YYDKDF (reference sequence). V lost 5 bases and J 8 bases, leaving 12 bases between the germline ends. This CDR3 is CATSGPQMGELFF. DNA of the CDR3: TGTGCCACCAGCGGGCCTCAGATGGGGGAGCTGTTTTTT.

The V gene is TRBV29-1, the J gene TRBJ1-1; 8 bases agree with TRBD1. Losses at the gene ends were 7 bases for V and 6 bases for J; bases not matched to a gene: 1. Germline CDR1 reads SQVTM; CDR2 reads ANQGSEA. This CDR3 is built from 10 residues. The CDR3, as DNA: TGCAGCGGGACAGGGTCTGAAGCTTTCTTT. Amino acid sequence: CSGTGSEAFF.

V is TRBV5-1 and J is TRBJ2-7; D is possibly TRBD1 (5 bases). There are 15 residues in the CDR3. The ends were cut back, 2 bases at V and 3 bases at J, with 15 bases in the middle. Germline CDR1 SGHRS, CDR2 YFSETQ. The CDR3 region has the DNA TGCGCCAGCAGCTTAGCCTCGCAGGGCTTCTACGAGCAGTACTTC. The encoded protein is CASSLASQGFYEQYF.

This clone occurred once. This chain links TRBV4-3 with TRBJ2-4, with TRBD2 matching 12 bases. The CDR3 is made up of 15 amino acids. CDR1 is LGHNA and CDR2 is YSLEER in the germline V gene. V lost 0 bases to trimming and J lost 11 bases; unmatched junction nucleotides: 5. The CDR3 sequence is CASSQDSSGRGVQYF. The CDR3 nucleotides are TGCGCCAGCAGCCAAGATTCTAGCGGGAGGGGAGTTCAGTACTTC.

Concerning this clone: This sample also contains other DNA sequences that code for the same CDR3. V usage is TRBV28 and J usage is TRBJ1-1, with D perhaps TRBD1 (5 bases). Germline values: CDR1 MDHEN, CDR2 SYDVKM. The CDR3 totals 15 residues. With 5 bases removed from V and 0 bases from J, the gap between germline ends came to 13 bases. The CDR3 nucleotides read TGTGCCAGCAGTCCCCCCGCAGGGATGAACACTGAAGCTTTCTTT. Its translation: CASSPPAGMNTEAFF.

Only a few counts were recorded for this clone. The chain links TRBV19 to TRBJ1-2; 8 bases agree with TRBD1. The CDR3 has 15 residues. After removal of 6 bases from V and 4 bases from J, the junction contained 10 bases not matched to a gene. The germline CDR1 and CDR2 sequences are LNHDA and SQIVND (reference sequence). The CDR3 loop reads CASRDRDGGLYGYTF. The DNA of the CDR3 is TGTGCCAGTAGGGACAGGGACGGAGGTCTCTATGGCTACACCTTC.